The 14 T cell receptor beta chains below come from one sample, sequenced in a study of blood T cell repertoires in COVID-19. The repertoire was sequenced with immunoSEQ multiplex PCR; TCRdb's copy has only in-frame clones and lacks some. This table holds hundreds of thousands of clones, 86% found once. Sequenced input: peripheral blood. Receptors were obtained from a woman older than 75 with COVID-19, enrolled during active disease.

The chain joins TRBV5-1 to TRBJ2-7; D may be TRBD2 (5 bases). Trimming pared 0 bases from V and 6 bases from J, leaving 13 bases between. CDR3 length equals 14 residues. Germline V lookup: CDR1 SGHRS, CDR2 YFSETQ. The CDR3 protein is CASSLGGAWAEQYV. CDR3 DNA sequence: TGCGCCAGCAGCTTGGGGGGAGCTTGGGCCGAGCAGTACGTC.

The gene calls are TRBV10-3 and TRBJ1-2, with TRBD1 identical over 12 bases. Germline V gene lookup returns CDR1 ENHRY and CDR2 SYGVKD. The CDR3 covers 13 residues. V was clipped by 3 bases and J by 8 bases; unmatched bases: 1. CDR3: CAISEGTGGGYTF. In nucleotides, the CDR3 is TGTGCCATCAGTGAAGGGACAGGGGGCGGCTACACCTTC.

This chain links TRBV5-1 with TRBJ2-3; tentatively, D is TRBD1 (6 bases). This CDR3 comprises 16 residues. The germline gives CDR1 SGHRS, CDR2 YFSETQ. The V and J ends lost 0 bases and 0 bases respectively, with 11 bases between them. The CDR3 is CASSLAGASSTDTQYF. CDR3 nucleotides: TGCGCCAGCAGCTTGGCAGGGGCGTCGAGCACAGATACGCAGTATTTT.

DNA of the CDR3: TGTGCCAGCAGCCTCAGGGGGGCTATGACCCAGCATTTT. Translated: CASSLRGAMTQHF. The rearrangement uses TRBV28 and TRBJ1-5; 7 bases line up with TRBD1. After removal of 6 bases from V and 11 bases from J, the junction contained 10 bases not matched to a gene. Germline lookup yields CDR1 MDHEN and CDR2 SYDVKM. This CDR3 spans 13 amino acids.

The chain joins TRBV11-2 to TRBJ1-2; D possibly corresponds to TRBD1 (6 bases). This CDR3 is 13 amino acids long. Germline CDR1 reads SGHAT; CDR2 reads FQNNGV. Between the trimmed V and J ends, which lost 5 bases and 4 bases, there was a span of 11 bases. CDR3 bases: TGTGCCAGCAGCCCCACGGACAGCTATGGCTACACCTTC. It codes for CASSPTDSYGYTF.

The CDR3: CAWRLLEKLFF. The CDR3 nucleotides are TGTGCCTGGAGATTATTGGAAAAACTGTTTTTT. This chain joins TRBV30 and TRBJ1-4, with no clear D. Germline V gives CDR1 GTSNPN, CDR2 SVGIG (reference sequence). The CDR3 is made up of 11 amino acids. Trimming removed 3 bases at V and 8 bases at J, with 7 bases between.

V usage is TRBV6-1 and J usage is TRBJ1-1; 7 nucleotides match TRBD1. The CDR3 spans 14 residues. Germline CDR1 is MNHNS and CDR2 is SASEGT. V shed 2 bases and J 5 bases; nucleotides not matched to a gene: 5. The DNA of the CDR3 is TGTGCCAGCAGTGAAAGGAGGGGGCTAACTGAAGCTTTCTTT. It yields the protein CASSERRGLTEAFF.

This chain links TRBV6-2 or TRBV6-3 with TRBJ2-3, with 7 bases that match TRBD2. The CDR3 totals 14 residues. The V and J ends lost 5 bases and 5 bases, in that order; junction bases with no gene match: 7. Germline CDR1 and CDR2: MNHEY and SVGEGT. The CDR3 here is CASSDGGSIDTQYF. The CDR3 coding sequence is TGTGCCAGCAGTGACGGGGGGTCTATAGATACGCAGTATTTT.

The rearrangement joins TRBV7-2 to TRBJ2-4; 11 bases line up with TRBD2. Trimming took 4 bases from V and 3 from J; bases not matched to a gene: 8. The germline V gene encodes CDR1 SGHTA and CDR2 FQGNSA. The CDR3 consists of 17 residues. CDR3 sequence reads: CASSSLAGGNRKNIQYF. For the CDR3, the DNA is TGTGCCAGCAGCTCCTTAGCGGGGGGGAACCGCAAAAACATTCAGTACTTC.

Only one count was recorded for this clone. The chain joins TRBV6-5 to TRBJ1-5; TRBD1 aligns across 8 bases. Germline V gives CDR1 MNHEY, CDR2 SVGAGI. Trimming took 5 bases from V and 2 from J; bases not matched to a gene: 5. This CDR3 contains 15 residues. The CDR3 DNA sequence: TGTGCCAGCAGTCTAACAGGGGGGCGCAATCAGCCCCAGCATTTT. Amino acids: CASSLTGGRNQPQHF.

This sequence joins TRBV19 and TRBJ2-5; D remains ambiguous. The CDR3 is 15 residues long. V was trimmed by 5 bases and J by 5 bases, leaving 18 bases between them. Germline loops: CDR1 LNHDA, CDR2 SQIVND (reference sequence). The CDR3 loop is CASSPQIGASETQYF. The CDR3 DNA reads as TGTGCCAGTAGTCCTCAGATCGGAGCATCTGAGACCCAGTACTTC.

This sequence joins TRBV5-6 and TRBJ1-4; 8 positions agree with TRBD1. The CDR3 spans 14 residues. Germline-derived CDR1 and CDR2 are SGHDT and YYEEEE. With V trimmed by 4 bases and J by 5 bases, 4 bases remained unmatched. The CDR3 protein is CASSLGQGNEKLFF. In nucleotides, the CDR3 is TGTGCCAGCAGCCTAGGACAGGGCAATGAAAAACTGTTTTTT.

The chain is built from TRBV2 and TRBJ2-7, with D possibly TRBD1 on 6 matching bases. The CDR3 has 15 amino acids. Germline V gene data show CDR1 as SNHLY and CDR2 as FYNNEI. Trimming pared 0 bases from V and 2 bases from J, leaving 11 bases between. CDR3 in amino acids: CASSEAGTPAYEQYF. CDR3 DNA sequence: TGTGCCAGCAGTGAAGCCGGGACACCTGCCTACGAGCAGTACTTC.

The chain combines TRBV2 with TRBJ1-2; D gene unclear. This CDR3 has 13 amino acids. Germline V gives CDR1 SNHLY, CDR2 FYNNEI. V dropped 7 bases and J dropped 6 bases, with 15 bases sitting between them. The CDR3 is CASTVGNYDGYTF. In nucleotides, the CDR3 is TGTGCCAGCACGGTCGGCAACTATGATGGCTACACCTTC.